Following are 30 T cell receptor beta chains from one sample sequenced in a study of blood T cell repertoires in COVID-19. Sequenced by immunoSEQ multiplex PCR; TCRdb stores in-frame clones only, minus some. The sample has 150,000 or so clones, around 83% seen once. Sequenced: PBMCs or T cells enriched from blood (not recorded which). These receptors came from a woman in her 50s who had been exposed to COVID-19.

The V gene is TRBV19, the J gene TRBJ2-3; 7 bases agree with TRBD2. J gave up 0 bases and V 0 bases, and 6 bases lay outside the gene matches. This CDR3 region has 17 residues. Germline lookup yields CDR1 LNHDA and CDR2 SQIVND (reference sequence). DNA of the CDR3: TGTGCCAGTAGTATAGATACTAGCGTAACTAGCACAGATACGCAGTATTTT. Translating gives CASSIDTSVTSTDTQYF.

The CDR3 spells CASSIRGSGRGFGTDTQYF. The CDR3 DNA sequence: TGTGCCAGTAGTATTCGGGGTAGCGGGAGAGGATTTGGTACAGATACGCAGTATTTT. The chain uses TRBV19 and TRBJ2-3; 9 bases agree with TRBD2. Germline loops: CDR1 LNHDA, CDR2 SQIVND (reference sequence). V shed 3 bases and J 3 bases; nucleotides not matched to a gene: 16. This CDR3 comprises 19 residues.

This rearrangement joins TRBV10-2 to TRBJ2-1, with TRBD1 as a possible D gene (5 bases). Looked up from germline, CDR1 is WSHSY and CDR2 is SAAADI. The CDR3 has 15 residues. The V gene lost 2 bases and the J gene lost 4 bases, with 12 bases spanning the gap. The CDR3 DNA follows: TGCGCCAGCAGTGAGGTGGACACTCGGTACAATGAGCAGTTCTTC. Its protein is CASSEVDTRYNEQFF.

The chain uses TRBV4-1 and TRBJ1-3; tentative D call: TRBD1 (6 bases). Germline V gene sequence: CDR1 MGHRA, CDR2 YSYEKL. The V end lost 4 bases, the J end lost 3 bases, and 10 bases lay between the germline ends. The CDR3 runs to 14 residues. The CDR3 sequence is CASSLTGFGNTIYF. The CDR3 region has the DNA TGCGCCAGCAGCCTCACAGGGTTTGGAAACACCATATATTTT.

The genes are TRBV5-4 and TRBJ1-4; D might be TRBD1 (6 bases). The CDR3 contains 15 residues. The germline gives CDR1 SGHNT, CDR2 YYREEE (reference sequence). V was pared by 3 bases and J by 4 bases, with 13 bases between. Here the CDR3 DNA reads TGTGCCAGCAGCTCCTACAGGGACCTTAATGAAAAACTGTTTTTT. Translated: CASSSYRDLNEKLFF.

This clone was picked up one time. This chain uses TRBV5-1 with TRBJ2-3, with 10 bases matching TRBD1. The CDR3 runs 16 residues. CDR1 SGHRS and CDR2 YFSETQ come from the germline V gene. J lost 6 bases, V lost 3 bases, and 10 bases had no gene match. The CDR3 sequence is CASSSRDRGIADTQYF. CDR3 in DNA: TGCGCCAGCAGCTCCCGGGACAGGGGAATAGCCGATACGCAGTATTTT.

CDR3 DNA: TGCGCCAGCAGCCACTCAGTGACAGGCGTGAACACTGAAGCTTTCTTT. Its translation is CASSHSVTGVNTEAFF. The chain uses TRBV4-3 and TRBJ1-1, with a tentative D call TRBD1 (6 bases). This CDR3 region has 16 residues. CDR1 LGHNA and CDR2 YSLEER come from the germline V gene. V was cut by 3 bases and J by 0 bases, with 14 bases left in between.

The genes are TRBV10-1 and TRBJ2-1; 8 bases map to TRBD2. The germline V gene has CDR1 WNHNN and CDR2 SYGVQD (reference sequence). The V gene end was trimmed by 2 bases and the J gene end by 6 bases; junction bases not matched to a gene: 9. The CDR3 is 16 amino acids. CDR3 sequence reads: CASSEMVAGPPNEQFF. CDR3 sequence (DNA): TGCGCCAGCAGTGAGATGGTAGCGGGACCCCCCAATGAGCAGTTCTTC.

The chain uses TRBV20-1 and TRBJ2-5; TRBD2 matches at 12 bases. After removal of 8 bases from V and 5 bases from J, the junction contained 6 bases not matched to a gene. Per germline, CDR1 DFQATT and CDR2 SNEGSKA (reference sequence). CDR3 size: 13 residues. The CDR3 region has the DNA TGCAGTACTCGTGGGACTAGCGGGGAGACCCAGTACTTC. Translating it yields CSTRGTSGETQYF.

The chain is built from TRBV27 and TRBJ2-7; TRBD2 matches at 9 bases. With 0 bases clipped from V and 7 bases from J, the junction kept 7 bases outside the gene matches. CDR1 is MNHEY and CDR2 is SMNVEV in the germline V gene (reference sequence). The CDR3 has 15 amino acids. Here the CDR3 DNA reads TGTGCCAGCAGTTTATCGACTAGCGGTTTCGGGGAGCAGTACTTC. This sequence encodes CASSLSTSGFGEQYF.

The genes are TRBV19 and TRBJ2-1, with D maybe TRBD1 (5 bases). Germline assignment: CDR1 LNHDA and CDR2 SQIVND (reference sequence). The V gene lost 5 bases and the J gene lost 9 bases, with 14 bases spanning the gap. The CDR3 sequence is 13 residues long. In DNA, the CDR3 is TGTGCCAGTAGTCCGAGACAGCTCGGTGAGCAGTTCTTC. It specifies CASSPRQLGEQFF. The entire variable domain, with the rest obtained from reference TRBV19 and TRBJ2-1, is as follows: DGGITQSPKYLFRKEGQNVTLSCEQNLNHDAMYWYRQDPGQGLRLIYYSQIVNDFQKGDIAEGYSVSREKKESFPLTVTSAQKNPTAFYLCASSPRQLGEQFFGPGTRLTVL.

The chain uses TRBV7-9 and TRBJ1-2; TRBD1 agrees at 7 bases. After removal of 5 bases from V and 4 bases from J, the junction contained 10 bases not matched to a gene. Germline V gene sequence: CDR1 SEHNR, CDR2 FQNEAQ (reference sequence). The CDR3 contains 15 residues. The DNA of the CDR3 is TGTGCCAGCAGCACCCTGACAGGGCAGGCCTATGGCTACACCTTC. It codes for CASSTLTGQAYGYTF.

The rearrangement joins TRBV30 to TRBJ1-6; 11 positions agree with TRBD1. Per the germline V gene, CDR1 is GTSNPN and CDR2 is SVGIG (reference sequence). Trimming at V came to 5 bases and at J to 9 bases, leaving 15 bases not matched to a gene. This CDR3 is built from 17 residues. The CDR3 here is CAWGFRTGGVGGSPLHF. CDR3 DNA: TGTGCCTGGGGTTTTAGGACAGGGGGCGTCGGCGGTTCACCCCTCCACTTT.

This chain links TRBV18 with TRBJ2-1, with D perhaps matching TRBD2 (6 bases). The CDR3 is 15 amino acids. The ends were cut back, 2 bases at V and 4 bases at J, with 12 bases in the middle. Germline CDR1 KGHSH, CDR2 LQKENI. The CDR3 loop reads CASSPFGSRYNEQFF. In DNA, the CDR3 is TGTGCCAGCTCACCATTCGGGAGTAGGTACAATGAGCAGTTCTTC.

The sample holds one count of this clone. The CDR3 loop reads CASSEGQGGANEQFF. The CDR3 DNA sequence: TGTGCCAGCAGTGAAGGTCAGGGGGGTGCGAATGAGCAGTTCTTC. This chain links TRBV6-4 with TRBJ2-1; tentatively, D is TRBD1 (7 bases). Germline values: CDR1 MRHNA, CDR2 SNTAGT. The CDR3 is 15 amino acids. Deletions cut 3 bases from V and 7 bases from J, with 16 bases between.

The rearrangement links TRBV3-1 (or the pseudogene TRBV3-2) to TRBJ2-3; possible D gene TRBD1, 6 bases. The length of the CDR3 is 14 residues. The germline V and J ends were trimmed by 3 bases and 1 base, with 8 bases remaining between them. Germline CDR1 reads LGHDT; CDR2 reads YNNKEL (reference sequence). This CDR3 reads CASSHGGGTDTQYF. CDR3 coding DNA: TGTGCCAGCAGCCATGGGGGCGGCACAGATACGCAGTATTTT.

The J gene is TRBJ2-1, the V gene TRBV7-6; TRBD2 might be the D (6 bases). Trimming cost V 1 base and J 2 bases, with 12 bases left between them. Germline loops: CDR1 SGHVS, CDR2 FNYEAQ. The CDR3 runs to 16 residues. The DNA of the CDR3 is TGTGCCAGCAGCTTAGGTGGGCGGGGTACCTACAATGAGCAGTTCTTC. This codes for CASSLGGRGTYNEQFF.

The V call is TRBV9, the J call TRBJ1-3; no firm D call. This CDR3 has 13 residues. The V end lost 8 bases, the J end lost 4 bases, and 13 bases lay between the germline ends. Per the germline V gene, CDR1 is SGDLS and CDR2 is YYNGEE. Here the CDR3 reads CASTPSGGNTIYF. CDR3 DNA sequence: TGTGCCAGTACACCTTCAGGAGGAAACACCATATATTTT.

This clone was seen only a few times. The CDR3 nucleotides are TGTGCTAGTGGTAACCAAGTCGGGACAGGGAATTCACCCCTCCACTTT. Its translation is CASGNQVGTGNSPLHF. This sequence joins TRBV12-5 and TRBJ1-6, with 9 bases fitting TRBD1. The trim removed 5 bases at V and 7 bases at J, leaving 9 bases unmatched. This CDR3 is 16 amino acids long. From germline, CDR1 is LGHNT and CDR2 FRNRAP. Drawing the rest from reference TRBV12-5 and TRBJ1-6, the complete variable domain is DARVTQTPRHKVTEMGQEVTMRCQPILGHNTVFWYRQTMMQGLELLAYFRNRAPLDDSGMPKDRFSAEMPDATLATLKIQPSEPRDSAVYFCASGNQVGTGNSPLHFGNGTRLTVT.

The V call is TRBV2, the J call TRBJ1-2, with a tentative D call TRBD1 (5 bases). This CDR3 has 16 residues. Germline V lookup: CDR1 SNHLY, CDR2 FYNNEI. With 6 bases removed from V and 0 bases from J, the gap between germline ends came to 17 bases. CDR3 sequence: CASRAILLTANYGYTF. As DNA, the CDR3 is TGTGCCAGCAGGGCCATCCTCCTGACAGCTAACTATGGCTACACCTTC.

V gene TRBV3-1 (or the pseudogene TRBV3-2) combines with J gene TRBJ2-5, with 7 bases aligning to TRBD1. The CDR3 is made up of 14 amino acids. The germline V gene encodes CDR1 LGHDT and CDR2 YNNKEL (reference sequence). V gave up 5 bases and J gave up 5 bases; unmatched junction bases: 8. The DNA of the CDR3 is TGTGCCAGCAGCTCGACGACAGGGAGCGAGACCCAGTACTTC. It translates to CASSSTTGSETQYF.

The J gene is TRBJ1-5, the V gene TRBV7-2; D might be TRBD1 (5 bases). Germline CDR1 is SGHTA and CDR2 is FQGNSA. The CDR3 is made up of 15 amino acids. Trimming removed 0 bases at V and 4 bases at J, with 10 bases between. The CDR3 DNA reads as TGTGCCAGCAGCTTAGCGATGGGGGGTAATCAGCCCCAGCATTTT. As protein: CASSLAMGGNQPQHF.

CDR3 bases: TGTGCCAGCAGCTTTTATGACCCCCGGGGGACAGGGGCAACTTTCTTT. This translates into CASSFYDPRGTGATFF. V gene TRBV12-1 combines with J gene TRBJ1-1; no check of the table's D call, TRBD1, against the DNA was made. TRBV12-1 is flagged as a pseudogene. This CDR3 region has 16 residues.

V and J are TRBV5-4 and TRBJ2-5; 9 nucleotides match TRBD2. This CDR3 region has 17 residues. From germline, CDR1 is SGHNT and CDR2 YYREEE (reference sequence). Trimming took 2 bases from V and 5 from J; bases not matched to a gene: 13. CDR3 sequence: CASSFNGVTSGRETQYF. CDR3 sequence (DNA): TGTGCCAGCAGCTTTAATGGGGTGACTAGCGGTCGGGAGACCCAGTACTTC.

The V gene is TRBV7-2, the J gene TRBJ1-3; 8 nucleotides align to TRBD1. This CDR3 contains 15 residues. Germline CDR1 SGHTA, CDR2 FQGNSA. J was trimmed by 11 bases and V by 1 base; bases with no gene match: 10. CDR3 amino acids: CASSLGDRWGRAIYF. In nucleotides, the CDR3 is TGTGCCAGCAGCTTAGGGGACAGGTGGGGGCGAGCCATATATTTT.

Only one count was recorded for this clone. The chain carries TRBV4-1 and TRBJ2-5, with 10 positions matching TRBD2. Germline loops: CDR1 MGHRA, CDR2 YSYEKL. V was pared by 5 bases and J by 0 bases, with 3 bases of the junction left unmatched. CDR3 length: 15 residues. In DNA form, the CDR3 reads TGCGCCAGCAGCTATACTAGCGGGGACCAAGAGACCCAGTACTTC. It encodes CASSYTSGDQETQYF.

The chain joins TRBV19 to TRBJ1-2; D uncertain. CDR3 length equals 15 residues. The germline V and J ends were trimmed by 0 bases and 2 bases, with 10 bases remaining between them. Germline assignment: CDR1 LNHDA and CDR2 SQIVND (reference sequence). This CDR3 reads CASSIDPGGNYGYTF. The CDR3 bases are TGTGCCAGTAGTATAGACCCGGGAGGCAACTATGGCTACACCTTC.

The chain has TRBV18 and TRBJ1-4, with TRBD1 as a possible D gene (5 bases). CDR1 and CDR2 (germline): KGHSH, LQKENI. V shed 3 bases and J shed 5 bases, with 13 bases lying between them. This CDR3 has 15 residues. The CDR3 DNA reads as TGTGCCAGCTCACCCCGGAGGGGCACGAATGAAAAACTGTTTTTT. This gives the protein CASSPRRGTNEKLFF.

The gene calls are TRBV24-1 and TRBJ2-1; 9 bases are shared with TRBD2. The CDR3 is 13 amino acids. Trimming removed 9 bases from V and 6 bases from J; junction bases left unmatched: 5. CDR1 and CDR2 from the germline V gene are KGHDR and SFDVKD. The CDR3 reads CATSGTSSNEQFF. For the CDR3, the DNA is TGTGCCACCTCGGGGACTAGCTCCAATGAGCAGTTCTTC.

V is TRBV9 and J is TRBJ2-5; 7 positions agree with TRBD2. CDR1 is SGDLS and CDR2 is YYNGEE in the germline V gene. The CDR3 has 16 residues. The V gene end was trimmed by 0 bases and the J gene end by 5 bases; junction bases not matched to a gene: 10. CDR3 coding DNA: TGTGCCAGCAGCGTAGTAGGGAGCGGAGCGGGGGAGACCCAGTACTTC. Amino acids: CASSVVGSGAGETQYF.